This T cell receptor (beta chain) emerged from a study of identical twins. TCRdb re-called the 5' RACE reads with MiXCR, one entry per CDR3 protein. The sample shows 460,000 or so distinct CDR3 sequences, 12% to 15% of them seen only once. With 0 bases removed from V and 5 bases from J, the gap between germline ends came to 8 bases. CDR1 SGHAT and CDR2 FQDESV come from the germline V gene (reference sequence). The CDR3 consists of 13 residues. These data also featured in a second study, about yellow fever vaccine responses in identical twins.

Sequencing was done on a sample of CD4+ T cells sorted from blood. The chain recombines TRBV11-1 with TRBJ2-7; D is undetermined. This TCR came from a young woman in good health. As DNA, the CDR3 is TGTGCCAGCAGCTTAGCCCCATTAAACGAGCAGTACTTC. Translating gives CASSLAPLNEQYF.